The next 21 T cell receptor beta chains were all read from a single sample in a study of blood T cell repertoires in COVID-19 (dated by TCRdb to 2020 to 2022). The library was prepared using the immunoSEQ multiplex PCR assay. TCRdb mirrors the immuneACCESS table, restricted to in-frame sequences. Some clones are absent from its copies; in checked studies, under half trace to an unresolved V gene, and the reason for the others is unknown. Recorded for this sample are about 240,000 clones; about nine tenths of them occurred a single time. The top ten clonotypes cover roughly 7% of the sample. Sequencing input: peripheral blood. All receptors come from a man aged 55 to 70 who had recovered from COVID-19.

This clone has a single count. J is TRBJ2-1 and V is TRBV7-8; TRBD2 agrees at 7 bases. Germline V gene sequence: CDR1 SGHVS, CDR2 FQNEAQ. V gave up 1 base and J gave up 4 bases; unmatched junction bases: 7. This CDR3 is built from 16 residues. The CDR3 spells CASSLGSASGYNEQFF. The CDR3 DNA is TGTGCCAGCAGCTTAGGATCGGCTAGCGGATACAATGAGCAGTTCTTC.

The chain carries TRBV19 and TRBJ2-1; 7 bases are a match to TRBD2. This CDR3 has 11 amino acids. Germline trimming cut 6 bases from V and 9 bases from J; bases unmatched to any gene: 2. Germline loops: CDR1 LNHDA, CDR2 SQIVND (reference sequence). As DNA, the CDR3 is TGTGCCAGTAGGTCGGGAGGTGAGCAGTTCTTC. As protein: CASRSGGEQFF.

The chain has TRBV5-4 and TRBJ1-1; D ambiguous. Germline V CDR1 and CDR2: SGHNT, YYREEE (reference sequence). There are 15 residues in the CDR3. Trimming removed 2 bases at V and 0 bases at J, with 11 bases between. The CDR3 loop is CASSLIEGLNTEAFF. CDR3 in DNA: TGTGCCAGCAGCTTAATTGAGGGTTTGAACACTGAAGCTTTCTTT.

V and J are TRBV4-1 and TRBJ2-1, with a possible D match to TRBD2 (5 bases). CDR1 is MGHRA and CDR2 is YSYEKL in the germline V gene. The length of the CDR3 is 16 residues. V lost 4 bases to trimming and J lost 0 bases, with 13 bases between them. The CDR3 here is CASSLEAAGSYNEQFF. The DNA for the CDR3 is TGCGCCAGCAGCCTCGAAGCCGCGGGCTCCTACAATGAGCAGTTCTTC.

The chain uses TRBV6-6 and TRBJ1-6, with TRBD1 matching over 7 bases. The CDR3 totals 15 residues. The V gene's germline CDR1 is MNHNY and CDR2 SVGAGI (reference sequence). J gave up 5 bases and V 5 bases, and 6 bases lay outside the gene matches. CDR3 nucleotides: TGTGCCAGCAGTGAGTGGGACAGAAATAATTCACCCCTCCACTTT. It yields the protein CASSEWDRNNSPLHF.

To note about this clone: Other DNA sequences within the sample encode an identical CDR3. V and J are TRBV20-1 and TRBJ2-7; 7 nucleotides agree with TRBD1. J was trimmed by 4 bases and V by 5 bases; bases with no gene match: 2. Per germline, CDR1 DFQATT and CDR2 SNEGSKA (reference sequence). This CDR3 region has 11 residues. CDR3 sequence (DNA): TGCAGTGCTCTCAGGGGGTACGAGCAGTACTTC. Translation gives CSALRGYEQYF.

The gene calls are TRBV18 and TRBJ1-5, with TRBD1 as a possible D gene (5 bases). This CDR3 region has 15 residues. Germline CDR1 and CDR2: KGHSH and LQKENI. Trimming cost V 3 bases and J 4 bases, with 13 bases left between them. CDR3 sequence: CASSPETAVNQPQHF. As DNA, the CDR3 is TGTGCCAGCTCACCGGAGACAGCCGTTAATCAGCCCCAGCATTTT.

The V gene is TRBV5-6, the J gene TRBJ2-4, with 7 bases that match TRBD1. The CDR3 is 15 amino acids. The trim removed 4 bases at V and 4 bases at J, leaving 8 bases unmatched. Germline V gene lookup returns CDR1 SGHDT and CDR2 YYEEEE. CDR3 region: CASSPRQGTKNIQYF. Here the CDR3 DNA reads TGTGCCAGCAGCCCGCGACAGGGTACTAAAAACATTCAGTACTTC. The variable domain in full, with the rest retrieved from reference TRBV5-6 and TRBJ2-4, is DAGVTQSPTHLIKTRGQQVTLRCSPKSGHDTVSWYQQALGQGPQFIFQYYEEEERQRGNFPDRFSGHQFPNYSSELNVNALLLGDSALYLCASSPRQGTKNIQYFGAGTRLSVL.

The chain couples TRBV12-3 or TRBV12-4 to TRBJ1-1; 8 bases map to TRBD1. The trim removed 5 bases at V and 5 bases at J, leaving 4 bases unmatched. The CDR3 length is 13 residues. As DNA, the CDR3 is TGTGCCAGCAGTCAGGACAGGGTGACTGAAGCTTTCTTT. It codes for CASSQDRVTEAFF.

V usage is TRBV10-3 and J usage is TRBJ2-2; the D gene is possibly TRBD2 (6 bases). Germline assignment: CDR1 ENHRY and CDR2 SYGVKD. V lost 8 bases and J 0 bases, leaving 7 bases between the germline ends. CDR3 length equals 13 residues. The CDR3 DNA sequence: TGTGCCATCGGGACTGCGAACACCGGGGAGCTGTTTTTT. As protein: CAIGTANTGELFF.

The gene calls are TRBV7-6 and TRBJ2-7; D might be TRBD1 (6 bases). V was trimmed by 5 bases and J by 2 bases, leaving 13 bases between them. This CDR3 has 14 residues. The germline CDR1 and CDR2 sequences are SGHVS and FNYEAQ. The CDR3 here is CASSTPQGAYEQYV. The CDR3 coding sequence is TGTGCCAGCAGCACGCCACAGGGTGCCTACGAGCAGTACGTC.

V gene TRBV7-8 combines with J gene TRBJ2-3; D possibly corresponds to TRBD1 (6 bases). V was cut by 1 base and J by 2 bases, with 10 bases left in between. Germline V lookup: CDR1 SGHVS, CDR2 FQNEAQ. The CDR3 length is 15 residues. The CDR3 sequence: CASSLEGQITDTQYF. In DNA form, the CDR3 reads TGTGCCAGCAGCTTAGAAGGACAGATCACAGATACGCAGTATTTT.

This chain uses TRBV5-1 with TRBJ1-3, with D possibly TRBD1 on 6 matching bases. This CDR3 comprises 15 residues. Germline loops: CDR1 SGHRS, CDR2 YFSETQ. Trimming cost V 0 bases and J 0 bases, with 7 bases left between them. In DNA form, the CDR3 reads TGCGCCAGCAGCTTGGGGACAGACTCTGGAAACACCATATATTTT. Translated: CASSLGTDSGNTIYF.

The V call is TRBV24-1, the J call TRBJ2-6; TRBD2 might be the D (5 bases). The CDR3 sequence is 14 residues long. Germline CDR1 reads KGHDR; CDR2 reads SFDVKD. Trimming pared 9 bases from V and 4 bases from J, leaving 12 bases between. The CDR3 is CATEEAGGANVLTF. In DNA form, the CDR3 reads TGTGCCACCGAGGAGGCCGGAGGGGCCAACGTCCTGACTTTC.

The chain is built from TRBV7-9 and TRBJ2-5; D possibly corresponds to TRBD2 (7 bases). Germline values: CDR1 SEHNR, CDR2 FQNEAQ (reference sequence). The CDR3 is 15 amino acids. The V gene lost 4 bases and the J gene lost 3 bases, with 15 bases spanning the gap. The CDR3 loop is CASSSVQGREETQYF. DNA of the CDR3: TGTGCCAGCAGCTCGGTCCAGGGGAGGGAAGAGACCCAGTACTTC.

The chain couples TRBV24-1 to TRBJ2-5, with 8 positions matching TRBD1. The CDR3 contains 16 residues. The V segment lost 1 base and the J segment 1 base; nucleotides outside the gene matches: 4. CDR1 and CDR2 (germline): KGHDR, SFDVKD. The CDR3 bases are TGTGCCACCAGTGATTTAGCGGACAGGGCCCAAGAGACCCAGTACTTC. The encoded protein is CATSDLADRAQETQYF.

This chain links TRBV12-3 or TRBV12-4 with TRBJ2-2, with 7 bases matching TRBD2. This CDR3 is built from 13 residues. Losses at the gene ends were 2 bases for V and 8 bases for J; bases not matched to a gene: 2. CDR3 bases: TGTGCCAGCAGTTTAACTAGCGAGGGGGAGCTGTTTTTT. It translates to CASSLTSEGELFF.

The genes are TRBV7-8 and TRBJ1-3; D gene uncertain. Germline CDR1 SGHVS, CDR2 FQNEAQ. The V gene lost 5 bases and the J gene lost 3 bases, with 14 bases spanning the gap. The CDR3 runs 15 residues. CDR3 sequence reads: CASSLEGLFGNTIYF. The CDR3 nucleotides are TGTGCCAGCAGCCTAGAAGGACTCTTTGGAAACACCATATATTTT. The variable domain in full, with the rest retrieved from reference TRBV7-8 and TRBJ1-3, is GAGVSQSPRYKVAKRGQDVALRCDPISGHVSLFWYQQALGQGPEFLTYFQNEAQLDKSGLPSDRFFAERPEGSVSTLKIQRTQQEDSAVYLCASSLEGLFGNTIYFGEGSWLTVV.

The V and J genes are TRBV6-6 and TRBJ2-4, with a possible D match to TRBD1 (6 bases). V lost 6 bases to trimming and J lost 7 bases, with 19 bases between them. Germline V gene sequence: CDR1 MNHNY, CDR2 SVGAGI (reference sequence). There are 15 residues in the CDR3. Here the CDR3 DNA reads TGTGCCAGCAGAACCGGACAGTCGATACTGAACATTCAGTACTTC. It specifies CASRTGQSILNIQYF.

The chain links TRBV27 to TRBJ1-6; D is undetermined. With 3 bases removed from V and 10 bases from J, the gap between germline ends came to 19 bases. CDR1 and CDR2 from the germline V gene are MNHEY and SMNVEV (reference sequence). This CDR3 is built from 16 residues. CDR3 protein: CASSFVGLSRVSPLHF. As DNA, the CDR3 is TGTGCCAGCAGTTTCGTAGGCCTCTCCCGGGTCTCACCCCTCCACTTT.

This clone turned up a few times. The chain uses TRBV18 and TRBJ1-3; no definite D call. The CDR3 totals 15 residues. Germline V gives CDR1 KGHSH, CDR2 LQKENI. The ends were cut back, 2 bases at V and 1 base at J, with 9 bases in the middle. This CDR3 is CASSPTVVSGNTIYF. In nucleotides, the CDR3 is TGTGCCAGCTCACCAACGGTAGTGTCTGGAAACACCATATATTTT.